Included here is one T cell receptor (beta chain) sequence, with context. Produced via immunoSEQ multiplex PCR; TCRdb's table is partial and in-frame only. The repertoire holds over 50,000 clones, 85% to 95% seen once, with 4.2% in the top ten. The data originate from a study of technical replicates of blood from several donors. Per the germline V gene, CDR1 is SGDLS and CDR2 is YYNGEE. The CDR3 length is 18 residues. V lost 4 bases, J lost 0 bases, and 17 bases lay in between. This chain joins TRBV9 and TRBJ1-6; D is unclear. The specimen sequenced was PBMCs. The source is a human donor in good health. Some clones in this sample may be carry-over from other donors' samples. Here the CDR3 DNA reads TGTGCCAGCAGCCCTCGGGGAGGGCAAAGCTCCTATAATTCACCCCTCCACTTT. As protein: CASSPRGGQSSYNSPLHF.